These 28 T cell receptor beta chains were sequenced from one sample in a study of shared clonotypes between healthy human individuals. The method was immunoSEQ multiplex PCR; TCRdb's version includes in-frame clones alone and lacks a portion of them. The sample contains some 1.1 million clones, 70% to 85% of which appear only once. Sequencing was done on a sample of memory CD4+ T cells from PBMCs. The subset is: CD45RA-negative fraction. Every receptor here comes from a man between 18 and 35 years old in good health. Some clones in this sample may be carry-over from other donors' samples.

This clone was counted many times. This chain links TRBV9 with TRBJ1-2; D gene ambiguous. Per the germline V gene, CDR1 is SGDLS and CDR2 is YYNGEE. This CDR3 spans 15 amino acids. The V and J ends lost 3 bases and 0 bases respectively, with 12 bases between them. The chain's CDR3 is CASSAPETANYGYTF. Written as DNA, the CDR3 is TGTGCCAGCAGCGCGCCCGAAACAGCTAACTATGGCTACACCTTC.

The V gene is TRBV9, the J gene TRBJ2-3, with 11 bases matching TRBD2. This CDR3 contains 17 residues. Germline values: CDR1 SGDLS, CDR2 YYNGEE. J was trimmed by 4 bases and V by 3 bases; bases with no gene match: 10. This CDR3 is CASSAAQLAGVSDTQYF. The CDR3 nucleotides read TGTGCCAGCAGCGCGGCCCAACTAGCGGGAGTGTCAGATACGCAGTATTTT.

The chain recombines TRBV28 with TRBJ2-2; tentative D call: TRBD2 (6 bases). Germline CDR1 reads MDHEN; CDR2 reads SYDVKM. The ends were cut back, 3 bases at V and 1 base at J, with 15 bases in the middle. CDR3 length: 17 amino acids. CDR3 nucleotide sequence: TGTGCCAGCAGTTTCCCCGTGGGGGGTTTGAACACCGGGGAGCTGTTTTTT. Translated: CASSFPVGGLNTGELFF. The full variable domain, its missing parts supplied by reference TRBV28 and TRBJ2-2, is DVKVTQSSRYLVKRTGEKVFLECVQDMDHENMFWYRQDPGLGLRLIYFSYDVKMKEKGDIPEGYSVSREKKERFSLILESASTNQTSMYLCASSFPVGGLNTGELFFGEGSRLTVL.

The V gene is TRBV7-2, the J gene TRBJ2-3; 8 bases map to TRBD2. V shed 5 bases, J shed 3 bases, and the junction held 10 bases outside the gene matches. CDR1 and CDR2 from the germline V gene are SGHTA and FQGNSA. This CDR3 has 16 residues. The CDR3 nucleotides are TGTGCCAGCAGCCGCCTCTGGACTAGCCCTACAGATACGCAGTATTTT. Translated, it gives CASSRLWTSPTDTQYF.

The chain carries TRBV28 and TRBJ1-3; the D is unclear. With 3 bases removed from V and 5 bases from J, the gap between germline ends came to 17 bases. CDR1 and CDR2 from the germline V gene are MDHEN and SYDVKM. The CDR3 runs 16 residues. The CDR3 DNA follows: TGTGCCAGCAGTTTCATAACTGCGGCTAGCAGAAACACCATATATTTT. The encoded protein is CASSFITAASRNTIYF.

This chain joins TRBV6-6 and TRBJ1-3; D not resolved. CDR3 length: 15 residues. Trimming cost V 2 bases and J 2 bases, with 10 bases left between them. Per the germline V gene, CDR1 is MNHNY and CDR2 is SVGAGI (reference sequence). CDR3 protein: CASSYGGSTGNTIYF. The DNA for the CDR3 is TGTGCCAGCAGTTACGGTGGGAGCACTGGAAACACCATATATTTT.

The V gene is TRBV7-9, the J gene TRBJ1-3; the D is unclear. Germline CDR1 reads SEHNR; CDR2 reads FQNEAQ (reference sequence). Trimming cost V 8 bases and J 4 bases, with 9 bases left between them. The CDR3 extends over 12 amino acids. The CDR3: CASAPGGNTIYF. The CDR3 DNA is TGTGCCAGCGCCCCGGGGGGAAACACCATATATTTT. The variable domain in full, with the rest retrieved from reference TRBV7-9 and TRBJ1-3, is DTGVSQNPRHKITKRGQNVTFRCDPISEHNRLYWYRQTLGQGPEFLTYFQNEAQLEKSRLLSDRFSAERPKGSFSTLEIQRTEQGDSAMYLCASAPGGNTIYFGEGSWLTVV.

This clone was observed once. Here the CDR3 DNA reads TGTGCCAGCAGCAGACAAGTGGACACTGAAGCTTTCTTT. Its protein is CASSRQVDTEAFF. The chain carries TRBV9 and TRBJ1-1; D is undetermined. The CDR3 loop spans 13 amino acids. Germline V gene data show CDR1 as SGDLS and CDR2 as YYNGEE. The V and J ends lost 4 bases and 3 bases respectively, with 10 bases between them.

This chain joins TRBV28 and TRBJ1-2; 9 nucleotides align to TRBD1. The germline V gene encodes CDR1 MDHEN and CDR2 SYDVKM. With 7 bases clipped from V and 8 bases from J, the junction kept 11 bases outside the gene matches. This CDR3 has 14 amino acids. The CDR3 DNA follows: TGTGCCAGCAAGATGGGACAGGGAGGGTCGGGCTACACCTTC. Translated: CASKMGQGGSGYTF.

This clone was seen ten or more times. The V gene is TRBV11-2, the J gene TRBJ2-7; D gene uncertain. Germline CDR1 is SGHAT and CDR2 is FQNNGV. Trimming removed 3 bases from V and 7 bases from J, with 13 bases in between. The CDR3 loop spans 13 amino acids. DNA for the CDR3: TGTGCCAGCAGCTTTGCCGCAGCCGGGGAGCAGTACTTC. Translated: CASSFAAAGEQYF. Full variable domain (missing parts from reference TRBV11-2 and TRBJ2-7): EAGVAQSPRYKIIEKRQSVAFWCNPISGHATLYWYQQILGQGPKLLIQFQNNGVVDDSQLPKDRFSAERLKGVDSTLKIQPAKLEDSAVYLCASSFAAAGEQYFGPGTRLTVT.

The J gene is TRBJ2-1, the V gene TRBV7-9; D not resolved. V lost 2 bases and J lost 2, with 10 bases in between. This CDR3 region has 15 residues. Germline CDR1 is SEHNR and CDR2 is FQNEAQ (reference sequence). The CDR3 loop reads CASSLLSEPYNEQFF. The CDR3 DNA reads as TGTGCCAGCAGCTTATTATCAGAGCCCTACAATGAGCAGTTCTTC. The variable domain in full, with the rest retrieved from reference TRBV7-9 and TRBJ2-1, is DTGVSQNPRHKITKRGQNVTFRCDPISEHNRLYWYRQTLGQGPEFLTYFQNEAQLEKSRLLSDRFSAERPKGSFSTLEIQRTEQGDSAMYLCASSLLSEPYNEQFFGPGTRLTVL.

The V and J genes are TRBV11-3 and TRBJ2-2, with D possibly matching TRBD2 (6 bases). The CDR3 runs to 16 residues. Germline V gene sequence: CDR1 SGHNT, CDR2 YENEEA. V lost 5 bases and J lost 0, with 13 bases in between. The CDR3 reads CASSHRRGPNTGELFF. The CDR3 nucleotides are TGTGCCAGCAGCCACAGGCGGGGCCCGAACACCGGGGAGCTGTTTTTT.

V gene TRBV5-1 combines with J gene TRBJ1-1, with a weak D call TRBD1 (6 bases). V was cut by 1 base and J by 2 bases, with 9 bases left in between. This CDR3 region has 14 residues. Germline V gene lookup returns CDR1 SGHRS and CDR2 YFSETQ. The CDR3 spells CASSLTGINTEAFF. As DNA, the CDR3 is TGCGCCAGCAGCTTGACAGGGATTAACACTGAAGCTTTCTTT. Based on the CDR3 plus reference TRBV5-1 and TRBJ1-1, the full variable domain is KAGVTQTPRYLIKTRGQQVTLSCSPISGHRSVSWYQQTPGQGLQFLFEYFSETQRNKGNFPGRFSGRQFSNSRSEMNVSTLELGDSALYLCASSLTGINTEAFFGQGTRLTVV.

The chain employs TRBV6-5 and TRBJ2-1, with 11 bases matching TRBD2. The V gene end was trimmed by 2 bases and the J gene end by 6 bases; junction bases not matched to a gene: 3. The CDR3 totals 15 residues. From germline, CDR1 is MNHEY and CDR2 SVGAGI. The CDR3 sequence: CASSYVTSGTNEQFF. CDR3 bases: TGTGCCAGCAGTTACGTGACTAGCGGGACCAATGAGCAGTTCTTC.

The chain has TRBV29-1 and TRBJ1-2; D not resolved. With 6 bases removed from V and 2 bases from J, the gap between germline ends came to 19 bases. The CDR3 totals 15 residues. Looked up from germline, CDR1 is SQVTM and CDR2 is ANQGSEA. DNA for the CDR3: TGCAGCGTGGCGGGCTTTGAGGTCCTAAACTATGGCTACACCTTC. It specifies CSVAGFEVLNYGYTF.

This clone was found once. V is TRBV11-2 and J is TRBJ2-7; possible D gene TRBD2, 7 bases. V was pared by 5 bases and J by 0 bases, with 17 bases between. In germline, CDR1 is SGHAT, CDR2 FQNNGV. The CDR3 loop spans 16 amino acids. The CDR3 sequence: CASSISGTTVSYEQYF. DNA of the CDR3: TGTGCCAGCAGCATCAGCGGGACAACCGTCTCCTACGAGCAGTACTTC. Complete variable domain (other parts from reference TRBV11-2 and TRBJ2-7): EAGVAQSPRYKIIEKRQSVAFWCNPISGHATLYWYQQILGQGPKLLIQFQNNGVVDDSQLPKDRFSAERLKGVDSTLKIQPAKLEDSAVYLCASSISGTTVSYEQYFGPGTRLTVT.

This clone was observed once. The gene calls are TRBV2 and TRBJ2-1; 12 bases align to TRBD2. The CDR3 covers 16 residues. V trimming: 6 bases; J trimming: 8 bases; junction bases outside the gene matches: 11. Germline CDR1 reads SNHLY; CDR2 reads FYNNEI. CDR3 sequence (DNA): TGTGCCAGCAGGATCCTAGCGGGAGGGCCGAGGGATGAGCAGTTCTTC. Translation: CASRILAGGPRDEQFF.

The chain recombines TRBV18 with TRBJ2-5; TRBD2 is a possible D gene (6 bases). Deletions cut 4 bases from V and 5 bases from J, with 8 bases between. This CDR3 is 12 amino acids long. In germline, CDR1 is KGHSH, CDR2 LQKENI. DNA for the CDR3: TGTGCCAGCTCACGACGGGGGGAGACCCAGTACTTC. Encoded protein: CASSRRGETQYF. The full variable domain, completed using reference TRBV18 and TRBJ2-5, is NAGVMQNPRHLVRRRGQEARLRCSPMKGHSHVYWYRQLPEEGLKFMVYLQKENIIDESGMPKERFSAEFPKEGPSILRIQQVVRGDSAAYFCASSRRGETQYFGPGTRLLVL.

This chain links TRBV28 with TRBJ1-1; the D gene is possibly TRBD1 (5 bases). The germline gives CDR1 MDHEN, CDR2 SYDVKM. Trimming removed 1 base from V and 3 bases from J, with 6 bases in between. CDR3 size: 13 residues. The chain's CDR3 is CASSLLGDTEAFF. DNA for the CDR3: TGTGCCAGCAGTTTATTAGGGGACACTGAAGCTTTCTTT.

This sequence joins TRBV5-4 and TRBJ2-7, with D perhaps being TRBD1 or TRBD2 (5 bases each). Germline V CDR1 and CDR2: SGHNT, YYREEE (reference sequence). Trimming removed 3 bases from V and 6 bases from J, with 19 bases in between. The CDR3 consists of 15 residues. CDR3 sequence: CASSSTGEYGAEQYF. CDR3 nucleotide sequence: TGTGCCAGCAGCTCAACCGGGGAATACGGGGCCGAGCAGTACTTC.

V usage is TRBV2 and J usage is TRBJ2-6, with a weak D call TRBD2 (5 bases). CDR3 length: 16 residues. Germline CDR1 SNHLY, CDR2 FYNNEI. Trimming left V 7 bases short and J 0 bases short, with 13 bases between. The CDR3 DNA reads TGTGCCAGCACCGAGGGAACTCGCTCTGGGGCCAACGTCCTGACTTTC. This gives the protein CASTEGTRSGANVLTF.

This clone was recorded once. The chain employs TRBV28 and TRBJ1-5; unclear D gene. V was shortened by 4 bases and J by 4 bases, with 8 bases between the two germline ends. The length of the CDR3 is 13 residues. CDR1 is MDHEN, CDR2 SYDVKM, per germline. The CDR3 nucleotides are TGTGCCAGCAGTTCAGTTAGGAATCAGCCCCAGCATTTT. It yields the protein CASSSVRNQPQHF.

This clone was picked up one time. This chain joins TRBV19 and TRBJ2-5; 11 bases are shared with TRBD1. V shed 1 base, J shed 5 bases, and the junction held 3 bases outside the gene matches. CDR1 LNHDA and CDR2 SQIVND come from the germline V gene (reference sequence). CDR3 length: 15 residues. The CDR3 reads CASSIVGTGGETQYF. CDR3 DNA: TGTGCCAGTAGTATAGTGGGGACAGGGGGTGAGACCCAGTACTTC.

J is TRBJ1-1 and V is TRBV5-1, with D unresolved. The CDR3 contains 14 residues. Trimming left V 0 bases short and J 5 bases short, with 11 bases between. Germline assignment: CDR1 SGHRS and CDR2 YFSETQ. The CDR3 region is CASSLEGKWTEAFF. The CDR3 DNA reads TGCGCCAGCAGCTTGGAAGGGAAGTGGACTGAAGCTTTCTTT.

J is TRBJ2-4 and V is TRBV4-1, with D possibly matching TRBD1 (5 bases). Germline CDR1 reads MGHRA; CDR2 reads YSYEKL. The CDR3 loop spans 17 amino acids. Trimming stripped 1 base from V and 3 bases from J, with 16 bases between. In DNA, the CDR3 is TGCGCCAGCAGCCAAGTGGGCAGGGCGGCGAGCAAAAACATTCAGTACTTC. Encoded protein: CASSQVGRAASKNIQYF.

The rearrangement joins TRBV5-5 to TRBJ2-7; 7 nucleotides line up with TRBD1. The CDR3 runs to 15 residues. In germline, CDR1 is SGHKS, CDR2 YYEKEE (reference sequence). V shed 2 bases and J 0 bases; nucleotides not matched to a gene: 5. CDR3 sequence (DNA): TGTGCCAGCAGCTTTCGACAGGGCAGCTCCTACGAGCAGTACTTC. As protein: CASSFRQGSSYEQYF.

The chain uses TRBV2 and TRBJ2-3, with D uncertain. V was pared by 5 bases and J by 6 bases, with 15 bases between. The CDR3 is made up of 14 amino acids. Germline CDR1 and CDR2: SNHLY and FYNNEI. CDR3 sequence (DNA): TGTGCCAGCAGTAACATTTTGGGCCAGGATACGCAGTATTTT. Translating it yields CASSNILGQDTQYF.

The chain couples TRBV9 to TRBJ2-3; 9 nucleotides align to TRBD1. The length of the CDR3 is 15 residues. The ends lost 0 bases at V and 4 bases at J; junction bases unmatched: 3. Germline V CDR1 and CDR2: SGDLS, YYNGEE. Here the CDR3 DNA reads TGTGCCAGCAGCGTAGCGGGACAGGGACCAGATACGCAGTATTTT. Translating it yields CASSVAGQGPDTQYF.